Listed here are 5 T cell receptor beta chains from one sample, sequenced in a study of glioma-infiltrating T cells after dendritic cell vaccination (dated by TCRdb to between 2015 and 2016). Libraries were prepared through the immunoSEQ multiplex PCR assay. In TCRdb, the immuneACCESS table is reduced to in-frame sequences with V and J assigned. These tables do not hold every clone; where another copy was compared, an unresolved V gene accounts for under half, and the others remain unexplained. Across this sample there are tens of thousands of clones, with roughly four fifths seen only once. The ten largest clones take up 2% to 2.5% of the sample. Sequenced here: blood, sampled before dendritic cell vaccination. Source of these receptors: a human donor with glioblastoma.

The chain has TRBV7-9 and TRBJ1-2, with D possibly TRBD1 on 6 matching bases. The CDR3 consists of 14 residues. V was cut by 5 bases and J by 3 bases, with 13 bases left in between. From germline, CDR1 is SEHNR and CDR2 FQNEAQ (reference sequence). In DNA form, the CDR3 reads TGTGCCAGCAGCCGACCGGGACAAGACTATGGCTACACCTTC. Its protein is CASSRPGQDYGYTF.

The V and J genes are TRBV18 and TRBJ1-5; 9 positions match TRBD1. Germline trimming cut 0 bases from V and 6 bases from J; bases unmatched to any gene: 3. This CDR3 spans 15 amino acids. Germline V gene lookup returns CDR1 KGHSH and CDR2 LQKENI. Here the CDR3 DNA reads TGTGCCAGCTCACCACCCACAGGGGGCAGTCAGCCCCAGCATTTT. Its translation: CASSPPTGGSQPQHF.

The CDR3 nucleotides are TGTGCCAGCTCACCACCGATGATAAGGGGAGGGCAGTTCTTC. Residues: CASSPPMIRGGQFF. This rearrangement joins TRBV18 to TRBJ2-1, with D maybe TRBD2 (6 bases). Germline assignment: CDR1 KGHSH and CDR2 LQKENI. The CDR3 spans 14 residues. Trimming pared 0 bases from V and 12 bases from J, leaving 15 bases between. The full variable domain, in which reference TRBV18 and TRBJ2-1 provide the parts outside the CDR3, is NAGVMQNPRHLVRRRGQEARLRCSPMKGHSHVYWYRQLPEEGLKFMVYLQKENIIDESGMPKERFSAEFPKEGPSILRIQQVVRGDSAAYFCASSPPMIRGGQFFGPGTRLTVL.

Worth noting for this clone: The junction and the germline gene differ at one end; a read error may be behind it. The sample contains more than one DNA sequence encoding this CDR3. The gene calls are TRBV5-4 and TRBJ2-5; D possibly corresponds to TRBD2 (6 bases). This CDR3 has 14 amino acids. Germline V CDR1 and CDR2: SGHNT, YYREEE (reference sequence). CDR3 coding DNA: TGTGCCAGCAGCAGGAGGGTCAATAGCGAGACCCAATACTTC. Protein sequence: CASSRRVNSETQYF.

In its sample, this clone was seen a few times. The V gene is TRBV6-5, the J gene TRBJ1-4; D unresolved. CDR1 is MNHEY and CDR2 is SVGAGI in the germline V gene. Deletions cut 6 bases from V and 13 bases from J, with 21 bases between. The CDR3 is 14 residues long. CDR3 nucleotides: TGTGCCAGCAGCCCAACAGAACCCCGAGCAGGACTGTTTTTT. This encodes CASSPTEPRAGLFF.